This entry lists 29 T cell receptor beta chains sequenced from one sample in a study of cytomegalovirus exposure and HLA in healthy donors. With 60 Vbeta and 13 Jbeta primers, the PCR was carried out. Here immunoSEQ multiplex PCR was the method, and the copy in TCRdb shows in-frame clones only, minus some. The data contain tens of thousands of clones, about four fifths of them singletons. The material sequenced was PBMCs. The receptors originated from a male donor in good health and CMV-seropositive.

The V call is TRBV7-9, the J call TRBJ2-7, with TRBD2 matching over 10 bases. With V trimmed by 5 bases and J by 2 bases, 6 bases remained unmatched. The germline V gene has CDR1 SEHNR and CDR2 FQNEAQ (reference sequence). This CDR3 region has 15 residues. CDR3 DNA sequence: TGTGCCAGCAGCCGCGGGACTAGCGTAACCTACGAGCAGTACTTC. Translating it yields CASSRGTSVTYEQYF.

The chain has TRBV7-9 and TRBJ2-7; tentative D call: TRBD1 (6 bases). Germline V gene sequence: CDR1 SEHNR, CDR2 FQNEAQ (reference sequence). This CDR3 comprises 16 residues. The V end was cut by 0 bases, the J end by 2 bases, with 14 bases between. Written as DNA, the CDR3 is TGTGCCAGCAGCTTAGCGGCGGCAGGGGCCCCCTACGAGCAGTACTTC. It translates to CASSLAAAGAPYEQYF.

The chain links TRBV7-9 to TRBJ2-3; 8 nucleotides agree with TRBD1. Germline V CDR1 and CDR2: SEHNR, FQNEAQ (reference sequence). This CDR3 has 13 amino acids. CDR3 coding DNA: TGTGCGAGCGAGGGACAGGGCACAGATACGCAGTATTTT. It codes for CASEGQGTDTQYF.

This clone has more than one count but fewer than ten. This chain joins TRBV7-2 and TRBJ1-2; D is uncertain. CDR3 length: 12 residues. Trimming stripped 3 bases from V and 8 bases from J, with 10 bases between. Germline lookup yields CDR1 SGHTA and CDR2 FQGNSA. CDR3 in amino acids: CASSFDISGYTF. The CDR3 bases are TGTGCCAGCAGCTTCGACATAAGCGGCTACACCTTC.

This clone was seen a handful of times. The CDR3 reads CASSNRDRGEGTEAFF. CDR3 coding DNA: TGTGCCAGCTCAAACCGGGACAGGGGCGAGGGAACTGAAGCTTTCTTT. The genes are TRBV18 and TRBJ1-1; 10 bases fit TRBD1. The CDR3 spans 16 residues. Losses at the gene ends were 5 bases for V and 5 bases for J; bases not matched to a gene: 11. Germline assignment: CDR1 KGHSH and CDR2 LQKENI.

The V and J genes are TRBV6-5 and TRBJ1-5, with a possible D match to TRBD1 (5 bases). Germline V gives CDR1 MNHEY, CDR2 SVGAGI. CDR3 length equals 15 residues. V was shortened by 4 bases and J by 0 bases, with 10 bases between the two germline ends. CDR3 residues: CASSSRQFSNQPQHF. DNA for the CDR3: TGTGCCAGCAGTTCTAGACAGTTTAGCAATCAGCCCCAGCATTTT.

J is TRBJ2-5 and V is TRBV7-9, with 10 bases lining up with TRBD2. CDR1 and CDR2 (germline): SEHNR, FQNEAQ (reference sequence). This CDR3 spans 16 amino acids. Germline trimming cut 5 bases from V and 1 base from J; bases unmatched to any gene: 7. CDR3 amino acids: CASSRSGTSAQETQYF. CDR3 in DNA: TGTGCCAGCAGCCGTTCCGGGACTAGCGCCCAAGAGACCCAGTACTTC.

This chain joins TRBV7-3 and TRBJ2-5, with 11 positions matching TRBD2. Per the germline V gene, CDR1 is SGHTA and CDR2 is FQGTGA. The CDR3 is 15 residues long. V was clipped by 5 bases and J by 7 bases; unmatched bases: 9. CDR3 bases: TGTGCCAGCAGCCATAGCGGGGGGGCGCTAGGGACCCAGTACTTC. It translates to CASSHSGGALGTQYF.

This clone has a handful of counts. The CDR3 reads CAIRLGTTGYDEQFF. CDR3 bases: TGTGCCATCAGGCTCGGCACTACCGGTTACGATGAGCAGTTCTTC. V and J are TRBV10-3 and TRBJ2-1; D unclear. This CDR3 has 15 residues. The V gene's germline CDR1 is ENHRY and CDR2 SYGVKD. With 6 bases removed from V and 8 bases from J, the gap between germline ends came to 20 bases.

The rearrangement links TRBV4-1 to TRBJ1-4; the D is unclear. Germline CDR1 is MGHRA and CDR2 is YSYEKL. CDR3 length: 16 residues. Trimming removed 0 bases at V and 4 bases at J, with 12 bases between. The chain's CDR3 is CASSQESGIINEKLFF. The CDR3 nucleotides read TGCGCCAGCAGCCAAGAATCGGGGATAATTAATGAAAAACTGTTTTTT.

The chain uses TRBV18 and TRBJ1-6, with D perhaps TRBD1 (6 bases). V shed 0 bases and J shed 16 bases, with 13 bases lying between them. This CDR3 is built from 13 residues. Germline V gene data show CDR1 as KGHSH and CDR2 as LQKENI. This CDR3 reads CASSPPGQKSLHF. The CDR3 DNA sequence: TGTGCCAGCTCACCACCGGGACAAAAATCTCTCCACTTT.

The V gene is TRBV6-5, the J gene TRBJ2-5; a weak D match, TRBD2 (6 bases). The last part of the DNA fits TRBJ2-7 better; the J call may be wrong. This CDR3 spans 15 amino acids. CDR1 and CDR2 from the germline V gene are MNHEY and SVGAGI. This CDR3 is CASSYSVHAGLEQYF. In nucleotides, the CDR3 is TGTGCCAGCAGTTACTCGGTGCACGCGGGGCTCGAGCAGTACTTC.

The chain couples TRBV5-1 to TRBJ1-1; TRBD1 aligns across 7 bases. The CDR3 has 14 amino acids. After removal of 4 bases from V and 3 bases from J, the junction contained 6 bases not matched to a gene. Germline CDR1 SGHRS, CDR2 YFSETQ. The chain's CDR3 is CASSPDRVDTEAFF. The CDR3 coding sequence is TGCGCCAGCAGCCCCGACAGGGTGGACACTGAAGCTTTCTTT.

The gene calls are TRBV19 and TRBJ2-7; D unresolved. Trimming stripped 1 base from V and 6 bases from J, with 7 bases between. CDR1 is LNHDA and CDR2 is SQIVND in the germline V gene (reference sequence). This CDR3 contains 12 residues. Here the CDR3 reads CASSIAAGEQYF. CDR3 DNA sequence: TGTGCCAGTAGTATAGCAGCAGGCGAGCAGTACTTC.

This clone was observed a handful of times. This chain links TRBV19 with TRBJ2-1; TRBD1 might be the D (6 bases). Germline values: CDR1 LNHDA, CDR2 SQIVND (reference sequence). V was clipped by 5 bases and J by 0 bases, with 14 bases between them. This CDR3 comprises 16 residues. The CDR3 DNA is TGTGCCAGTAGTCCTGGACAGTCGAGCTCCTACAATGAGCAGTTCTTC. Protein: CASSPGQSSSYNEQFF.

The rearrangement links TRBV6-5 to TRBJ1-1; possibly TRBD1 for D (5 bases). CDR1 MNHEY and CDR2 SVGAGI come from the germline V gene. The CDR3 is 13 residues long. V lost 2 bases and J lost 4, with 8 bases in between. DNA for the CDR3: TGTGCCAGCAGTTACAGACAGATCACTGAAGCTTTCTTT. Translated: CASSYRQITEAFF.

V and J are TRBV7-9 and TRBJ2-1; 9 nucleotides agree with TRBD2. V was clipped by 4 bases and J by 1 base; unmatched bases: 11. The germline V gene encodes CDR1 SEHNR and CDR2 FQNEAQ (reference sequence). This CDR3 contains 18 residues. CDR3 region: CASSSGGGAGGSYNEQFF. For the CDR3, the DNA is TGTGCCAGCAGCTCCGGGGGGGGAGCGGGGGGATCCTACAATGAGCAGTTCTTC.

The chain uses TRBV9 and TRBJ2-5; D gene ambiguous. Germline loops: CDR1 SGDLS, CDR2 YYNGEE. This CDR3 spans 12 amino acids. Trimming shortened V by 3 bases and J by 2 bases, and 5 bases separated the two germline ends. The CDR3 DNA reads as TGTGCCAGCAGCGCCTCTCAAGAGACCCAGTACTTC. Protein sequence: CASSASQETQYF.

This clone came up a few times. J is TRBJ1-1 and V is TRBV4-1, with D hard to call. Germline CDR1 is MGHRA and CDR2 is YSYEKL. V lost 3 bases and J 4 bases, leaving 6 bases between the germline ends. CDR3 length equals 12 residues. The CDR3 DNA reads as TGCGCCAGCAGCCACTCCGGCACTGAAGCTTTCTTT. This gives the protein CASSHSGTEAFF.

The chain combines TRBV7-2 with TRBJ1-4; 7 bases map to TRBD1. Germline CDR1 is SGHTA and CDR2 is FQGNSA. This CDR3 spans 15 amino acids. J lost 7 bases, V lost 0 bases, and 5 bases had no gene match. In DNA, the CDR3 is TGTGCCAGCAGCTTAGCGCACAGGGGAGTTGAAAAACTGTTTTTT. Its translation is CASSLAHRGVEKLFF.

This clone was detected only once. J is TRBJ2-5 and V is TRBV11-2, with 8 nucleotides matching TRBD2. The CDR3 spans 17 residues. V lost 5 bases to trimming and J lost 9 bases; unmatched junction nucleotides: 20. CDR1 is SGHAT and CDR2 is FQNNGV in the germline V gene. As DNA, the CDR3 is TGTGCCAGCAGCCCTCTGGTGGTAGCGGGGATCCTCGGGGCCCAGTACTTC. Residues: CASSPLVVAGILGAQYF.

There are a few counts of this clone. CDR3 DNA: TGTGCCAGCAGCCCCTGGGCCGCCACATTCAATCAGCCCCAGCATTTT. As protein: CASSPWAATFNQPQHF. This chain joins TRBV5-6 and TRBJ1-5; the D is unclear. Germline V gene data show CDR1 as SGHDT and CDR2 as YYEEEE. The V gene lost 4 bases and the J gene lost 3 bases, with 17 bases spanning the gap. CDR3 length: 16 amino acids.

This clone was counted a single time. The rearrangement uses TRBV7-9 and TRBJ1-1; unclear D gene. Trimming removed 5 bases at V and 0 bases at J, with 7 bases between. Germline loops: CDR1 SEHNR, CDR2 FQNEAQ (reference sequence). This CDR3 has 13 amino acids. CDR3 amino acids: CASSILMNTEAFF. CDR3 coding DNA: TGTGCCAGCAGCATACTCATGAACACTGAAGCTTTCTTT. The full variable domain, with the rest looked up from reference TRBV7-9 and TRBJ1-1, is DTGVSQNPRHKITKRGQNVTFRCDPISEHNRLYWYRQTLGQGPEFLTYFQNEAQLEKSRLLSDRFSAERPKGSFSTLEIQRTEQGDSAMYLCASSILMNTEAFFGQGTRLTVV.

This chain links TRBV19 with TRBJ2-3; D may be TRBD1 (6 bases). V shed 2 bases and J shed 3 bases, with 12 bases lying between them. The CDR3 is 15 residues long. Germline V CDR1 and CDR2: LNHDA, SQIVND (reference sequence). The CDR3 sequence is CASSIQTGPTDTQYF. The CDR3 nucleotides read TGTGCCAGTAGTATACAGACAGGACCGACAGATACGCAGTATTTT.

The J gene is TRBJ2-7, the V gene TRBV6-4; possible D gene TRBD2, 6 bases. The germline V gene encodes CDR1 MRHNA and CDR2 SNTAGT. The CDR3 runs to 15 residues. Deletions cut 0 bases from V and 0 bases from J, with 9 bases between. The CDR3 region has the DNA TGTGCCAGCAGTGACTCTGCCGGGAGCTCCTACGAGCAGTACTTC. Amino acid sequence: CASSDSAGSSYEQYF.

V usage is TRBV18 and J usage is TRBJ1-4; TRBD1 matches 8 bases. CDR1 KGHSH and CDR2 LQKENI come from the germline V gene. The CDR3 loop spans 15 amino acids. V lost 2 bases, J lost 3 bases, and 2 bases stayed unmatched. The CDR3 DNA sequence: TGTGCCAGCTCACCAGAGACAGGGGCTAATGAAAAACTGTTTTTT. It yields the protein CASSPETGANEKLFF.

This clone was seen more than once but under ten times. This chain links TRBV6-5 with TRBJ2-1, with D maybe TRBD2 (6 bases). Trimming left V 2 bases short and J 5 bases short, with 13 bases between. The CDR3 totals 15 residues. Looked up from germline, CDR1 is MNHEY and CDR2 is SVGAGI. CDR3 coding DNA: TGTGCCAGCAGTTACAAAGGCGGGGCTCACAATGAGCAGTTCTTC. This sequence encodes CASSYKGGAHNEQFF.

The chain carries TRBV7-2 and TRBJ1-3; D is uncertain. The V gene lost 3 bases and the J gene lost 2 bases, with 14 bases spanning the gap. Germline CDR1 and CDR2: SGHTA and FQGNSA. The CDR3 is 16 residues long. The CDR3, as DNA: TGTGCCAGCAGCTTGCTGGGAGGCGGTGCTGGAAACACCATATATTTT. Its translation is CASSLLGGGAGNTIYF.

The chain uses TRBV27 and TRBJ1-1; tentatively, D is TRBD1 (6 bases). The CDR3 runs 14 residues. V was trimmed by 5 bases and J by 4 bases, leaving 14 bases between them. Looked up from germline, CDR1 is MNHEY and CDR2 is SMNVEV (reference sequence). Here the CDR3 DNA reads TGTGCCAGCAGTCTACAGGGTTTCGGCACTGAAGCTTTCTTT. It codes for CASSLQGFGTEAFF.